The rows below give T cell receptor beta chains drawn from one sample of a study of T-cell memory formation after mild COVID-19. TCRdb ran MiXCR on the 5' RACE reads and lists one entry per CDR3 protein. Here the sample spans more than 350,000 distinct CDR3 sequences, about 16% being singletons. Sequencing input: PBMCs or a T cell subset sorted from them (not recorded which). These receptors all come from a man aged 18 to 30 who had mild COVID-19 (a few samples of this study predate the infection). Cell type and time point are not known. CDR3s include the opening cysteine and the closing phenylalanine or tryptophan. D genes are given only for firm matches. Where a row states a size, it is once, few, many or the class of an expanded clone; other rows omit it.

- TRBJ1-2 - 11 TRBV2 TGTGCCAGACAGAAGTACTATGGCTACACCTTC CARQKYYGYTF
few TRBJ1-6 - 16 TRBV4-3 TGCGCCAGCAGCCTAGAGGCGGGGAGGAATAATTCACCCCTCCACTTT CASSLEAGRNNSPLHF
few TRBJ1-1 - 16 TRBV4-1 TGCGCCAGCAGCTTCTTAATCGGGACCCAGGACACTGAAGCTTTCTTT CASSFLIGTQDTEAFF
- TRBJ1-1 - 14 TRBV12-3/TRBV12-4 TGTGCCAGCGAGTTTGGGGGGGGGAAGGCTGAAGCTTTCTTT CASEFGGGKAEAFF
few TRBJ2-7 - 14 TRBV3-1 TGTGCCAGCAGCCAAGTGAGTAGCTCCTACGAGCAGTACTTC CASSQVSSSYEQYF
- TRBJ2-3 - 13 TRBV15 TGTGCCACCAGCAATATGAAGGGGGATACGCAGTATTTT CATSNMKGDTQYF
few TRBJ2-1 TRBD1 14 TRBV7-3 TGTGCCAGCAGATCAGGGGGCTCGGGCGATGAGCAGTTCTTC CASRSGGSGDEQFF
few TRBJ2-3 - 15 TRBV5-1 TGCGCCAGCAGCTTGGATGGCGGCAGACTGAACGCGCAGTATTTT CASSLDGGRLNAQYF
- TRBJ2-7 TRBD1 13 TRBV13 TGTGCCAGCAGCTTGGGACAGGGCGCCGAGCAGTACTTC CASSLGQGAEQYF
many TRBJ2-5 - 13 TRBV28 TGTGCCAGCAGGCTCGGGACACAAGAGACCCAGTACTTC CASRLGTQETQYF
- TRBJ1-2 - 15 TRBV15 TGTGCCACCAGCAGAGAAAGGGGCCGGACCTATGGCTACACCTTC CATSRERGRTYGYTF
many TRBJ1-1 - 13 TRBV7-9 TGTGCCAGCAGCCTAGTAGTGAACACTGAAGCTTTCTTT CASSLVVNTEAFF
few TRBJ2-1 TRBD1 19 TRBV5-1 TGCGCCAGCAGCGCTGGACAGGGTATCGGGTTCATGTCCTACAATGAGCAGTTCTTC CASSAGQGIGFMSYNEQFF
few TRBJ2-5 - 15 TRBV7-2 TGTGCCAGCAGCTATCGACAGGGAGGGATGGAGACCCAGTACTTC CASSYRQGGMETQYF
- TRBJ2-3 - 11 TRBV29-1 TGCAGCGTTGTACGCACAGATACGCAGTATTTT CSVVRTDTQYF
- TRBJ2-6 - 16 TRBV7-3 TGTGCCAGCAGCTTACTGGCAGGGGCTGGGGCCAACGTCCTGACTTTC CASSLLAGAGANVLTF
few TRBJ2-5 - 13 TRBV5-1 TGCGCCAGCAGCATGGACCGTACGGGGACCCAGTACTTC CASSMDRTGTQYF
few TRBJ1-1 - 15 TRBV7-8 TGTGCCAGCAGCCCCCCGGCGGGGGTATCTGCTGAAGCTTTCTTT CASSPPAGVSAEAFF
many TRBJ2-3 - 15 TRBV4-3 TGCGCCAGCGGGGTAGACCTGGATTCGATTGATACGCAGTATTTT CASGVDLDSIDTQYF
few TRBJ2-7 - 15 TRBV15 TGTGCCACCAGCAGATTATGGGGCAGGGTCTACGAGCAGTACTTC CATSRLWGRVYEQYF
once TRBJ1-1 - 12 TRBV7-2 TGTGCCAGCAGTCCGGATGGAGACCGTGCTTTCTTT CASSPDGDRAFF
few TRBJ1-2 - 13 TRBV6-6 TGTGCCAGCATATCCCTAGCTAACTATGGCTACACCTTC CASISLANYGYTF
- TRBJ2-1 - 15 TRBV20-1 TGCAGTGCTAGAGGTAGGGTAGAGTCCTACAATGAGCAGTTCTTC CSARGRVESYNEQFF
many TRBJ1-1 TRBD1 14 TRBV25-1 TGTGCCAGCAGTGGTCACAGGGGAAGGTCTGAAGCTTTCTTT CASSGHRGRSEAFF
- TRBJ2-6 - 21 TRBV14 TGTGCCAGCAGCCAAGATATCCGGACAGTCGGGTCGGGCTCTGGGGCCAACGTCCTGACTTTC CASSQDIRTVGSGSGANVLTF
many TRBJ2-6 TRBD1 19 TRBV6-5 TGTGCCAGCACCGTAGACTGGACAGGACTCTCCACTGGGGCCAACGTCCTGACTTTC CASTVDWTGLSTGANVLTF